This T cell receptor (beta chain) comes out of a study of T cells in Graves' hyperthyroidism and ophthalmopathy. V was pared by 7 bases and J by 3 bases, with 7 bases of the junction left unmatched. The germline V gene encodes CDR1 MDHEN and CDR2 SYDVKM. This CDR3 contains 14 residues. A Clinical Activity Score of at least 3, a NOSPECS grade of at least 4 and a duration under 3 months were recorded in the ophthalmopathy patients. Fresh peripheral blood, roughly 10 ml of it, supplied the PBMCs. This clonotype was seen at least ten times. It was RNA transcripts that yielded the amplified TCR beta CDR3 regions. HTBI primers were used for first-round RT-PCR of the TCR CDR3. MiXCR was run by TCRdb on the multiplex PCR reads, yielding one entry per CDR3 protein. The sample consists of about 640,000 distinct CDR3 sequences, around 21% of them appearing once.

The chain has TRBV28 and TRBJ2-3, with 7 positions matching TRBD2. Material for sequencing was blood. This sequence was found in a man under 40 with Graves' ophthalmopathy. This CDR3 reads CASKRGRETDTQYF. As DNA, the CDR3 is TGTGCCAGCAAACGGGGGAGGGAGACAGATACGCAGTATTTT.